The 19 T cell receptor beta chains reported below all come from one sample, sequenced in a study of shared clonotypes between healthy human individuals. Libraries were prepared by immunoSEQ multiplex PCR; TCRdb keeps only in-frame clonotypes and omits some of them. The table includes hundreds of thousands of clones, around 77% detected once. The sample was PBMCs. These receptor sequences come from a woman aged 40 to 49 in good health. Some clones in this sample may be carry-over from other donors' samples.

The gene calls are TRBV13 and TRBJ2-1; no clear D. The V and J ends lost 4 bases and 3 bases respectively, with 13 bases between them. There are 15 residues in the CDR3. Germline V gene sequence: CDR1 PRHDT, CDR2 FYEKMQ (reference sequence). In DNA, the CDR3 is TGTGCCAGCAGCTCCGATAGTCGCTTCTACAATGAGCAGTTCTTC. Its protein is CASSSDSRFYNEQFF.

This clone turned up a few times. This chain connects TRBV15 to TRBJ2-7; the match to TRBD2 covers 7 bases. The CDR3 contains 17 residues. The V segment lost 0 bases and the J segment 0 bases; nucleotides outside the gene matches: 8. Germline CDR1 and CDR2: LNHNV and YYDKDF (reference sequence). The CDR3 sequence is CATSRDIGGSGSYEQYF. The DNA for the CDR3 is TGTGCCACCAGCAGAGATATAGGCGGGAGTGGCTCCTACGAGCAGTACTTC.

Written as DNA, the CDR3 is TGTGCCAGCAGTACGGGACTATATTTCTCCTACGAGCAGTACTTC. It specifies CASSTGLYFSYEQYF. The chain combines TRBV6-4 with TRBJ2-7; 7 nucleotides align to TRBD2. This CDR3 is 15 amino acids long. With V trimmed by 5 bases and J by 0 bases, 7 bases remained unmatched. The germline V gene has CDR1 MRHNA and CDR2 SNTAGT.

This clone was counted a few times. The chain is built from TRBV4-3 and TRBJ2-5; no reliable D call. The end of the DNA aligns better with TRBJ2-7, so the J call may be wrong. The CDR3 runs 15 residues. Germline CDR1 LGHNA, CDR2 YSLEER. The chain's CDR3 is CASSQGANPHYEQYF. The DNA of the CDR3 is TGCGCCAGCAGCCAAGGGGCGAACCCCCACTACGAGCAGTACTTC.

The genes are TRBV7-2 and TRBJ2-5; no reliable D call. The end of the DNA aligns better with TRBJ2-7, so the J call may be wrong. The CDR3 is made up of 17 amino acids. CDR1 and CDR2 from the germline V gene are SGHTA and FQGNSA. The CDR3 protein is CASSILLWATKENEQYF. CDR3 bases: TGTGCCAGCAGCATCCTACTTTGGGCTACGAAAGAGAACGAGCAGTACTTC.

This clone was counted between two and nine times. The V call is TRBV19, the J call TRBJ1-1; D unresolved. This CDR3 comprises 16 residues. V was trimmed by 11 bases and J by 5 bases, leaving 27 bases between them. Germline V CDR1 and CDR2: LNHDA, SQIVND (reference sequence). CDR3 nucleotides: TGTGCCTCCCAAGGCTCTTATTTGGGATTTGGAACTGAAGCTTTCTTT. Amino acid sequence: CASQGSYLGFGTEAFF.

This clone was seen a handful of times. V usage is TRBV21-1 and J usage is TRBJ1-5; the table's D gene call, TRBD1, was not cross checked with the DNA. TRBV21-1 is a documented pseudogene. CDR3 size: 16 residues. The CDR3 bases are TGTGCCAGCAGCAAAGCCCCGGGACAGGGTAATCAGCCCCAGCATTTT. It yields the protein CASSKAPGQGNQPQHF.

V is TRBV28 and J is TRBJ1-5; D might be TRBD1 (6 bases). V dropped 6 bases and J dropped 4 bases, with 13 bases sitting between them. The germline CDR1 and CDR2 sequences are MDHEN and SYDVKM. The CDR3 sequence is 14 residues long. For the CDR3, the DNA is TGTGCCAGCAGCCAAGGACAGCGTAATCAGCCCCAGCATTTT. Its protein is CASSQGQRNQPQHF.

Comment on this clone: A far larger clone is only one base removed, so a read error is likely. The V gene is TRBV27, the J gene TRBJ1-1; 7 bases map to TRBD1. The CDR3 runs 14 residues. The trim removed 8 bases at V and 7 bases at J, leaving 13 bases unmatched. Germline CDR1 is MNHEY and CDR2 is SMNVEV (reference sequence). DNA of the CDR3: TGTGCCAGCGGTTGGGACAGCCCTGAGGGTGAAGCTTTCTTT. The encoded protein is CASGWDSPEGEAFF.

A few counts support this clone. In nucleotides, the CDR3 is TGTGCCAGCAACCAGGGGGGGGTTGGACCTTACGAGCAGTACTTC. The encoded protein is CASNQGGVGPYEQYF. The genes are TRBV6-6 and TRBJ2-7; the D gene could be TRBD1 or TRBD2 (7 bases each). This CDR3 comprises 15 residues. V lost 7 bases, J lost 4 bases, and 20 bases lay in between. Looked up from germline, CDR1 is MNHNY and CDR2 is SVGAGI (reference sequence).

The chain joins TRBV29-1 to TRBJ2-3; D remains unclear. V lost 3 bases, J lost 4 bases, and 14 bases lay in between. CDR1 and CDR2 (germline): SQVTM, ANQGSEA. The CDR3 is 14 amino acids. The CDR3 region is CSVEPVENPDTQYF. The CDR3 DNA is TGCAGCGTTGAGCCTGTGGAAAACCCAGATACGCAGTATTTT.

This rearrangement joins TRBV18 to TRBJ1-2; 7 positions agree with TRBD1. Looked up from germline, CDR1 is KGHSH and CDR2 is LQKENI. This CDR3 is built from 12 residues. V was pared by 5 bases and J by 8 bases, with 5 bases of the junction left unmatched. CDR3 DNA: TGTGCCAGCTCATCCACAGGGGAGGGCTACACCTTC. As protein: CASSSTGEGYTF.

The V and J genes are TRBV30 and TRBJ1-5; tentative D call: TRBD1 (5 bases). V dropped 0 bases and J dropped 0 bases, with 9 bases sitting between them. Germline loops: CDR1 GTSNPN, CDR2 SVGIG (reference sequence). The CDR3 runs 15 residues. The CDR3 region has the DNA TGTGCCTGGAGTGTTGGACATAATAGCAATCAGCCCCAGCATTTT. It codes for CAWSVGHNSNQPQHF.

The rearrangement uses TRBV10-3 and TRBJ1-2; no clear D. The CDR3 runs to 13 residues. Germline-derived CDR1 and CDR2 are ENHRY and SYGVKD. Trimming removed 3 bases at V and 7 bases at J, with 12 bases between. The CDR3 loop reads CAISDSFISGYTF. As DNA, the CDR3 is TGTGCCATCAGTGATTCATTCATAAGTGGCTACACCTTC.

The CDR3 nucleotides are TGTGCCAGCAGCTTAGACACAGGGGGTGGCGAGCAGTACTTC. It encodes CASSLDTGGGEQYF. This chain uses TRBV7-9 with TRBJ2-7; 8 bases agree with TRBD1. Germline V gene data show CDR1 as SEHNR and CDR2 as FQNEAQ (reference sequence). V lost 1 base to trimming and J lost 6 bases; unmatched junction nucleotides: 5. This CDR3 has 14 residues.

This chain links TRBV5-4 with TRBJ2-3; 9 bases line up with TRBD2. Germline CDR1 SGHNT, CDR2 YYREEE (reference sequence). V lost 1 base and J lost 3; bases outside the gene matches: 6. The CDR3 totals 16 residues. CDR3 residues: CASSLFLAGLTDTQYF. The CDR3 nucleotides read TGTGCCAGCAGCTTGTTTCTAGCGGGGTTGACAGATACGCAGTATTTT. Together with reference TRBV5-4 and TRBJ2-3, the CDR3 gives the full variable domain: ETGVTQSPTHLIKTRGQQVTLRCSSQSGHNTVSWYQQALGQGPQFIFQYYREEENGRGNFPPRFSGLQFPNYSSELNVNALELDDSALYLCASSLFLAGLTDTQYFGPGTRLTVL.

This rearrangement joins TRBV28 to TRBJ2-1; 7 nucleotides match TRBD1. The CDR3 loop spans 13 amino acids. Germline CDR1 reads MDHEN; CDR2 reads SYDVKM. Germline trimming cut 5 bases from V and 12 bases from J; bases unmatched to any gene: 10. DNA of the CDR3: TGTGCCAGCAGTCCGCCACAGGGGCCGGGGCAGTTCTTC. Its translation is CASSPPQGPGQFF.

This clone was recorded only once. This rearrangement joins TRBV27 to TRBJ2-7; unclear D gene. Trimming left V 6 bases short and J 6 bases short, with 18 bases between. The CDR3 is 14 amino acids. Germline V gene data show CDR1 as MNHEY and CDR2 as SMNVEV (reference sequence). Here the CDR3 reads CASRRTDPIGEQYF. The CDR3 nucleotides are TGTGCCAGCAGGCGGACGGACCCTATAGGCGAGCAGTACTTC.

This rearrangement joins TRBV4-1 to TRBJ2-2; 11 bases agree with TRBD2. V dropped 1 base and J dropped 6; count of bases not matched to a gene: 4. This CDR3 spans 16 amino acids. Germline V gives CDR1 MGHRA, CDR2 YSYEKL. CDR3 sequence (DNA): TGCGCCAGCAGCCAAGGGGAGGGACTAGCGGCCGGGGAGCTGTTTTTT. Translating it yields CASSQGEGLAAGELFF.